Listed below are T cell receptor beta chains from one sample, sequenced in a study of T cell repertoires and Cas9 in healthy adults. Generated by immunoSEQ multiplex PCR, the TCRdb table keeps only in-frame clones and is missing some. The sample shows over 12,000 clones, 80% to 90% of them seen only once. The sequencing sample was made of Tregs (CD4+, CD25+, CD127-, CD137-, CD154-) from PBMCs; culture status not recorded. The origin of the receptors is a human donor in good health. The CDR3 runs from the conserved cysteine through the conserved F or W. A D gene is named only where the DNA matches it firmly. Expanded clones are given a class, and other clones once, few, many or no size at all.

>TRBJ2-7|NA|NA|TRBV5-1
CASSLAGTTYEQYF
TGCGCCAGCAGCTTGGCCGGGACAACCTACGAGCAGTACTTC
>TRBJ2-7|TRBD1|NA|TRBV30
CAWSADRGYEQYF
TGTGCCTGGAGTGCTGACAGGGGATACGAGCAGTACTTC
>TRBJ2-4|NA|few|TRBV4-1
CASSQDGSPSDRALIQYF
TGCGCCAGCAGCCAAGATGGTTCCCCTAGCGACAGGGCACTCATTCAGTACTTC
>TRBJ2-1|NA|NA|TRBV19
CASSIDTTTAQSSYNEQFF
TGTGCCAGTAGTATAGATACGACGACAGCCCAAAGCTCCTACAATGAGCAGTTCTTC
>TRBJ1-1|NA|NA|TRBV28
CASSFFLAGTEAFF
TGTGCCAGCAGTTTCTTCCTGGCGGGCACTGAAGCTTTCTTT
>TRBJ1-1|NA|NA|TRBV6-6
CASSYPPQKAFF
TGTGCCAGCAGTTACCCCCCCCAGAAAGCTTTCTTT
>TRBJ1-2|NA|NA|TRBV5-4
CASSGGRRGRGYTF
TGTGCCAGCAGCGGGGGTCGTCGGGGGCGCGGCTACACCTTC
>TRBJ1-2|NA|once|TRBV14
CASSLSGAPTVHGYTF
TGTGCCAGCAGCTTAAGTGGGGCGCCGACAGTTCATGGCTACACCTTC
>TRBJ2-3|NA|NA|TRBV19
CASRIAHSTDTQYF
TGTGCCAGTAGGATCGCCCATTCCACAGATACGCAGTATTTT
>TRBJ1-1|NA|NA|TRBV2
CASSSLGGPEAFF
TGTGCCAGCAGCTCCTTAGGGGGGCCTGAAGCTTTCTTT
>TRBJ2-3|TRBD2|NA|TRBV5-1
CASGVASGSPAWDTQYF
TGCGCCAGCGGGGTTGCTAGCGGGAGTCCTGCCTGGGATACGCAGTATTTT
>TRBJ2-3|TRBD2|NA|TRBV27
CASRYWGLAGPDTQYF
TGTGCCAGCAGATATTGGGGACTAGCGGGACCAGATACGCAGTATTTT
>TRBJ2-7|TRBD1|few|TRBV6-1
CASSEPGQARYEQYF
TGTGCCAGCAGTGAACCGGGACAGGCCCGCTACGAGCAGTACTTC
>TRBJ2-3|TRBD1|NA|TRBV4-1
CASSKGGGRGQWSDTQYF
TGCGCCAGCAGCAAAGGAGGTGGCAGGGGGCAATGGTCAGATACGCAGTATTTT